Described below is a single T cell receptor (beta chain) sequence and its context. In the authors' workflow: Quantification of nucleated cells was approximated via reference gene primer amplification. Clones were sequenced by immunoSEQ multiplex PCR, and TCRdb holds only the in-frame ones, with some missing. V, J and clone size derive from that table, while D and trimming were established from the DNA sequence. The table has about 480,000 clones, 87% seen once. The germline V gene has CDR1 SGDLS and CDR2 YYNGEE. Trimming at V came to 3 bases and at J to 6 bases, leaving 6 bases not matched to a gene. The CDR3 totals 15 residues. Cohorts were based on clinical histories the participants reported. The data originate from a study of blood T cell repertoires in COVID-19. Turning to the study itself: Whether acute or convalescent, the COVID-19 samples came from the United States, Italy and Spain.

The source of this sequence is a woman aged 18-30 years with acute COVID-19. The specimen sequenced was PBMCs or T cells enriched from blood (not recorded which). J is TRBJ1-5 and V is TRBV9; 10 positions match TRBD1. In nucleotides, the CDR3 is TGTGCCAGCAGCGCGACAGGGGGCGCGGGTCAGCCCCAGCATTTT. Translation gives CASSATGGAGQPQHF.